This TCR beta chain was documented in a study of T cell responses to AZD1222 COVID-19 vaccine. Study-wide findings and caveats: After two AZD1222 doses, spike-specific TCR breadth and depth rose versus day 0. Clonal diversity was possibly underestimated; the donors were predominantly white British and more often female.

Worth noting for this clone: Antigen specificity is unknown.

TCRdb's table, derived via immunoSEQ multiplex PCR, lists solely in-frame clones and lacks some. The sample contains 54,000 or so clones, around 90% of which appear only once. Trimming cost V 3 bases and J 8 bases, with 24 bases left between them. The CDR3 spans 17 residues. Germline V gene sequence: CDR1 SGHDT, CDR2 YYEEEE. This TCR derives from an adult in good health. This chain connects TRBV5-6 to TRBJ2-1, with D perhaps TRBD2 (6 bases). Sequences were derived from peripheral blood, sampled on day 0 of AZD1222 vaccination. The CDR3 spells CASSYQGRGTHRDEQFF. Here the CDR3 DNA reads TGTGCCAGCAGCTATCAAGGTCGGGGGACTCACCGCGATGAGCAGTTCTTC.